Shown below are 28 T cell receptor beta chains from a single sample sequenced in a study of beta chain features in type 1 diabetes. All of the isolated RNA was reverse transcribed, so expressed TCRB transcripts were sequenced. Only in-frame clones appear in the TCRdb table, and some are missing; sequencing was by immunoSEQ multiplex PCR. The table shows nearly 250,000 clones, with over 65% occurring only once. The specimen was naive CD4+ T cells from blood. The receptors stem from a man in his thirties or forties in good health.

The CDR3 spells CASSRVTGGEADTQYF. CDR3 sequence (DNA): TGTGCCAGCTCACGTGTAACAGGGGGAGAGGCAGATACGCAGTATTTT. V and J are TRBV18 and TRBJ2-3; TRBD1 matches 8 bases. The CDR3 is made up of 16 amino acids. V was pared by 4 bases and J by 4 bases, with 10 bases of the junction left unmatched. Germline-derived CDR1 and CDR2 are KGHSH and LQKENI.

Details on this clone: At the DNA level, this CDR3 is encoded by other sequences in the same sample as well. The genes are TRBV29-1 and TRBJ2-7; no definite D call. This CDR3 contains 12 residues. Looked up from germline, CDR1 is SQVTM and CDR2 is ANQGSEA. Trimming left V 4 bases short and J 2 bases short, with 9 bases between. The CDR3 region is CSVGGRTYEQYF. CDR3 DNA: TGCAGCGTTGGCGGACGGACCTACGAGCAGTACTTC.

This clone showed up just a few times. This chain uses TRBV30 with TRBJ2-3, with 7 bases lining up with TRBD1. Germline CDR1 and CDR2: GTSNPN and SVGIG (reference sequence). V lost 5 bases, J lost 0 bases, and 5 bases stayed unmatched. This CDR3 comprises 14 residues. The CDR3 DNA is TGTGCCTGGGGCAAGACAGGGAGCACAGATACGCAGTATTTT. This gives the protein CAWGKTGSTDTQYF.

The CDR3 DNA sequence: TGCAGCGCAGGACAGGGGTACAATGAGCAGTTCTTC. It translates to CSAGQGYNEQFF. The chain uses TRBV29-1 and TRBJ2-1; 9 bases match TRBD1. There are 12 residues in the CDR3. With 7 bases clipped from V and 4 bases from J, the junction kept 2 bases outside the gene matches. Germline CDR1 is SQVTM and CDR2 is ANQGSEA.

The chain links TRBV15 to TRBJ1-1; 7 nucleotides agree with TRBD1. Germline assignment: CDR1 LNHNV and CDR2 YYDKDF (reference sequence). With V trimmed by 2 bases and J by 5 bases, 11 bases remained unmatched. CDR3 length equals 16 residues. CDR3 sequence (DNA): TGTGCCACCAGCAGATCTCCAAGGGGGCAGGAGACTGAAGCTTTCTTT. Translating gives CATSRSPRGQETEAFF.

Turning to this clone: One end of the junction does not line up with germline, which may come from a read error. The CDR3 region is CASSFIQSPF. In DNA, the CDR3 is TGTGCCAGCAGCTTTATACAGAGCCCATTC. The chain joins TRBV7-2 to TRBJ2-7; no clear D gene. CDR3 length: 10 residues. Germline V gene lookup returns CDR1 SGHTA and CDR2 FQGNSA.

This clone was seen a single time. The chain recombines TRBV18 with TRBJ1-5; 10 nucleotides match TRBD1. This CDR3 region has 15 residues. The germline V gene encodes CDR1 KGHSH and CDR2 LQKENI. Trimming at V came to 2 bases and at J to 5 bases, leaving 3 bases not matched to a gene. The CDR3 loop is CASSPGTGVHQPQHF. The CDR3, as DNA: TGTGCCAGCTCACCAGGGACAGGGGTCCATCAGCCCCAGCATTTT.

The gene calls are TRBV11-2 and TRBJ2-1; perhaps TRBD1 as D (6 bases). CDR1 SGHAT and CDR2 FQNNGV come from the germline V gene. Trimming took 2 bases from V and 7 from J, leaving 6 bases between them. The CDR3 covers 12 residues. This CDR3 reads CASSLQGNEQFF. DNA for the CDR3: TGTGCCAGCAGCTTACAGGGGAATGAGCAGTTCTTC.

This rearrangement joins TRBV30 to TRBJ2-3; D call uncertain. V dropped 0 bases and J dropped 1 base, with 11 bases sitting between them. CDR1 is GTSNPN and CDR2 is SVGIG in the germline V gene (reference sequence). The CDR3 covers 15 residues. DNA of the CDR3: TGTGCCTGGAGTGTACTGGGCCGTCGCACAGATACGCAGTATTTT. Translated, it gives CAWSVLGRRTDTQYF.

This chain uses TRBV30 with TRBJ1-1; D might be TRBD1 (6 bases). Trimming removed 8 bases at V and 4 bases at J, with 11 bases between. The CDR3 runs 11 residues. Germline loops: CDR1 GTSNPN, CDR2 SVGIG (reference sequence). The CDR3 bases are TGTGCCGCGGGCAGGGGCACTGAAGCTTTCTTT. Protein: CAAGRGTEAFF.

Details on this clone: Other DNA sequences in this specimen translate into the identical CDR3. This chain uses TRBV20-1 with TRBJ2-1; D gene uncertain. The CDR3 is 11 amino acids. CDR1 and CDR2 from the germline V gene are DFQATT and SNEGSKA (reference sequence). Trimming took off 2 bases at V and 4 bases at J, with 3 bases between the two ends. CDR3 region: CSARRYNEQFF. In nucleotides, the CDR3 is TGCAGTGCTAGACGTTACAATGAGCAGTTCTTC.

J is TRBJ2-4 and V is TRBV28, with D perhaps TRBD1 or TRBD2 (5 bases each). V was shortened by 6 bases and J by 7 bases, with 13 bases between the two germline ends. The CDR3 is 13 amino acids. Germline values: CDR1 MDHEN, CDR2 SYDVKM. Written as DNA, the CDR3 is TGTGCCAGCAGCCTGGGGGTGTTGAACATTCAGTACTTC. Translated: CASSLGVLNIQYF.

The rearrangement joins TRBV29-1 to TRBJ1-2; D is undetermined. The CDR3 totals 14 residues. Looked up from germline, CDR1 is SQVTM and CDR2 is ANQGSEA. V dropped 0 bases and J dropped 4 bases, with 12 bases sitting between them. CDR3 protein: CSVEDRKGSYGYTF. The CDR3 coding sequence is TGCAGCGTTGAAGATCGAAAGGGAAGCTATGGCTACACCTTC.

V usage is TRBV2 and J usage is TRBJ2-1, with 9 positions matching TRBD1. CDR1 is SNHLY and CDR2 is FYNNEI in the germline V gene. J was trimmed by 6 bases and V by 6 bases; bases with no gene match: 6. The CDR3 contains 14 residues. In DNA form, the CDR3 reads TGTGCCAGCAGCCCGGGACAGGGTAGCAATGAGCAGTTCTTC. Translated, it gives CASSPGQGSNEQFF. The full variable domain, its missing parts supplied by reference TRBV2 and TRBJ2-1, is EPEVTQTPSHQVTQMGQEVILRCVPISNHLYFYWYRQILGQKVEFLVSFYNNEISEKSEIFDDQFSVERPDGSNFTLKIRSTKLEDSAMYFCASSPGQGSNEQFFGPGTRLTVL.

This clone came up once. The same CDR3 can be traced to other DNA sequences in this sample. This chain uses TRBV20-1 with TRBJ2-1; D call uncertain. V lost 3 bases and J 6 bases, leaving 6 bases between the germline ends. Germline CDR1 reads DFQATT; CDR2 reads SNEGSKA (reference sequence). This CDR3 spans 11 amino acids. The CDR3 spells CSASLVNEQFF. Written as DNA, the CDR3 is TGCAGTGCTAGCCTAGTCAATGAGCAGTTCTTC.

The chain has TRBV30 and TRBJ2-5; the D gene is possibly TRBD1 (6 bases). The germline V gene has CDR1 GTSNPN and CDR2 SVGIG (reference sequence). The CDR3 consists of 15 residues. V was cut by 3 bases and J by 2 bases, with 16 bases left in between. The CDR3 loop reads CAWSPGTPGQETQYF. The CDR3 DNA follows: TGTGCCTGGAGCCCCGGGACACCTGGACAAGAGACCCAGTACTTC.

The chain recombines TRBV29-1 with TRBJ2-7; 11 bases are shared with TRBD2. Trimming removed 4 bases from V and 2 bases from J; junction bases left unmatched: 4. The germline gives CDR1 SQVTM, CDR2 ANQGSEA. CDR3 length: 14 residues. CDR3 DNA: TGCAGCGTTGGCGGGGGACTAGCGGCCTACGAGCAGTACTTC. This sequence encodes CSVGGGLAAYEQYF.

The chain combines TRBV25-1 with TRBJ1-5, with a possible D match to TRBD1 (6 bases). The CDR3 is 15 residues long. Germline assignment: CDR1 MGHDK and CDR2 SYGVNS. Trimming cost V 5 bases and J 4 bases, with 15 bases left between them. The CDR3 here is CASSPQGHLNQPQHF. As DNA, the CDR3 is TGTGCCAGCAGTCCCCAGGGGCACCTTAATCAGCCCCAGCATTTT. Complete variable domain (other parts from reference TRBV25-1 and TRBJ1-5): EADIYQTPRYLVIGTGKKITLECSQTMGHDKMYWYQQDPGMELHLIHYSYGVNSTEKGDLSSESTVSRIRTEHFPLTLESARPSHTSQYLCASSPQGHLNQPQHFGDGTRLSIL.

The gene calls are TRBV13 and TRBJ2-3; tentative D call: TRBD2 (5 bases). The CDR3 length is 19 residues. Per the germline V gene, CDR1 is PRHDT and CDR2 is FYEKMQ (reference sequence). With 4 bases removed from V and 4 bases from J, the gap between germline ends came to 27 bases. The CDR3 DNA is TGTGCCAGCAGCTCCCCCCTCCTCCAACTGACCGGGATGGCAGATACGCAGTATTTT. It codes for CASSSPLLQLTGMADTQYF. Full variable domain (rest looked up from reference TRBV13 and TRBJ2-3): AAGVIQSPRHLIKEKRETATLKCYPIPRHDTVYWYQQGPGQDPQFLISFYEKMQSDKGSIPDRFSAQQFSDYHSELNMSSLELGDSALYFCASSSPLLQLTGMADTQYFGPGTRLTVL.

This clone was counted only a few times. This chain links TRBV30 with TRBJ2-2; D is perhaps TRBD1 (5 bases). This CDR3 has 14 residues. Germline V gene sequence: CDR1 GTSNPN, CDR2 SVGIG (reference sequence). Trimming cost V 2 bases and J 1 base, with 8 bases left between them. CDR3 protein: CAWSSRVNTGELFF. In DNA form, the CDR3 reads TGTGCCTGGAGTTCCAGGGTGAACACCGGGGAGCTGTTTTTT.

The chain uses TRBV25-1 and TRBJ1-2, with 9 nucleotides matching TRBD1. CDR1 is MGHDK and CDR2 is SYGVNS in the germline V gene. This CDR3 contains 17 residues. J gave up 0 bases and V 0 bases, and 5 bases lay outside the gene matches. CDR3 protein: CASSEYRTGASNYGYTF. CDR3 bases: TGTGCCAGCAGTGAATATCGGACAGGGGCGTCTAACTATGGCTACACCTTC.

The chain carries TRBV7-9 and TRBJ2-1; 7 positions agree with TRBD1. The CDR3 runs to 16 residues. V shed 5 bases, J shed 2 bases, and the junction held 9 bases outside the gene matches. Germline CDR1 reads SEHNR; CDR2 reads FQNEAQ (reference sequence). The CDR3 reads CASSRPTGSPYNEQFF. CDR3 coding DNA: TGTGCCAGCAGCCGACCGACAGGGTCCCCCTACAATGAGCAGTTCTTC.

The CDR3 coding sequence is TGTGCCAGCAGTGTGACAGGGAAGGACACTGAAGCTTTCTTT. This translates into CASSVTGKDTEAFF. The gene calls are TRBV6-1 and TRBJ1-1; the match to TRBD1 covers 7 bases. The CDR3 has 14 amino acids. Germline V gene sequence: CDR1 MNHNS, CDR2 SASEGT. Unmatched junction bases numbered 5, after V lost 4 bases and J lost 3 bases.

This clone was counted between two and nine times. This chain uses TRBV29-1 with TRBJ1-5; D gene uncertain. The CDR3 loop spans 13 amino acids. Between the trimmed V and J ends, which lost 4 bases and 5 bases, there was a span of 12 bases. The germline V gene has CDR1 SQVTM and CDR2 ANQGSEA. The CDR3 DNA is TGCAGCGTTGCAGCGGGGATCGATCAGCCCCAGCATTTT. As protein: CSVAAGIDQPQHF.

This chain connects TRBV16 to TRBJ1-2; no reliable D call. The CDR3 extends over 13 amino acids. Trimming removed 4 bases from V and 4 bases from J, with 10 bases in between. Germline V gives CDR1 KGHSY, CDR2 FQNENV. Written as DNA, the CDR3 is TGTGCCAGCAGCCCTGACGGAGGCTATGGCTACACCTTC. It yields the protein CASSPDGGYGYTF. The full variable domain, completed using reference TRBV16 and TRBJ1-2, is GEEVAQTPKHLVRGEGQKAKLYCAPIKGHSYVFWYQQVLKNEFKFLISFQNENVFDETGMPKERFSAKCLPNSPCSLEIQATKLEDSAVYFCASSPDGGYGYTFGSGTRLTVV.

The rearrangement uses TRBV29-1 and TRBJ2-7; D gene unclear. Per the germline V gene, CDR1 is SQVTM and CDR2 is ANQGSEA. V was shortened by 5 bases and J by 3 bases, with 11 bases between the two germline ends. The CDR3 is made up of 12 amino acids. CDR3 in amino acids: CSVRAGFYEQYF. In DNA form, the CDR3 reads TGCAGCGTTCGGGCCGGTTTCTACGAGCAGTACTTC.

The chain couples TRBV29-1 to TRBJ2-3, with 8 bases matching TRBD1. V was clipped by 7 bases and J by 6 bases; unmatched bases: 9. The CDR3 spans 13 residues. Per the germline V gene, CDR1 is SQVTM and CDR2 is ANQGSEA. The CDR3 nucleotides read TGCAGCGGGGGACAGGCAGGACCCGATACGCAGTATTTT. This codes for CSGGQAGPDTQYF.

This rearrangement joins TRBV7-2 to TRBJ2-7, with TRBD1 as a possible D gene (6 bases). CDR1 is SGHTA, CDR2 FQGNSA, per germline. The CDR3 is 14 amino acids. V gave up 2 bases and J gave up 12 bases, with 20 bases separating them. In DNA, the CDR3 is TGTGCCAGCAGCTTACTCACAGGGACCGTGAAACCGTACTTC. Translating gives CASSLLTGTVKPYF.